The clone carrying this T cell receptor beta chain was picked up one time. Antigen: not known. Built from TCR beta cDNA, the libraries had unique molecular identifiers in them. TCRdb re-analysed the PCR reads in MiXCR, keeping a single row per CDR3 protein. The sample carries fewer than 850,000 distinct CDR3 sequences, less than 35% recorded once. This sample was included in a study of post-analysis software for immune sequencing data. General study findings and limits: F measure showed strong co-clustering of same-batch samples. A significant reduction in normalized Chao1 diversity was observed in multiple sclerosis patients versus controls.

Sequencing input: blood. The sequence came from a girl aged 5-17 years with multiple sclerosis.

The CDR3 reads CASSLEWQNTGELFF. The CDR3 DNA sequence: TGCGCCAGCAGCTTGGAATGGCAGAACACCGGGGAGCTGTTTTTT. The chain combines TRBV5-1 with TRBJ2-2; D remains ambiguous. CDR1 is SGHRS, CDR2 YFSETQ, per germline. V lost 0 bases and J 1 base, leaving 7 bases between the germline ends. The CDR3 has 15 residues.